The 20 T cell receptor beta chains below come from one sample, sequenced in a study of cytomegalovirus exposure and HLA in healthy donors. With 60 Vbeta and 13 Jbeta primers, the PCR was carried out. The repertoire was sequenced with immunoSEQ multiplex PCR; TCRdb's copy has only in-frame clones and lacks some. The sample carries about 180,000 clones, around 82% recorded once. Sequenced material: PBMCs. Receptor source: a man between 25 and 39 years old in good health and CMV-seronegative.

J is TRBJ2-7 and V is TRBV6-5; perhaps TRBD1 as D (5 bases). Germline-derived CDR1 and CDR2 are MNHEY and SVGAGI. V shed 6 bases and J shed 0 bases, with 12 bases lying between them. The CDR3 is made up of 14 amino acids. CDR3 coding DNA: TGTGCCAGCAGCTGGCAGGGATACTCCTACGAGCAGTACTTC. It translates to CASSWQGYSYEQYF.

CDR3 residues: CASSPGAAGQGWETQYF. CDR3 DNA sequence: TGCGCCAGCAGCCCCGGTGCCGCGGGACAGGGGTGGGAGACCCAGTACTTC. The rearrangement joins TRBV5-1 to TRBJ2-5, with 10 bases aligning to TRBD1. V shed 4 bases and J 5 bases; nucleotides not matched to a gene: 14. Germline CDR1 is SGHRS and CDR2 is YFSETQ. The CDR3 contains 17 residues.

This chain links TRBV5-1 with TRBJ2-1, with TRBD1 matching 11 bases. Germline CDR1 and CDR2: SGHRS and YFSETQ. This CDR3 spans 16 amino acids. The ends lost 2 bases at V and 2 bases at J; junction bases unmatched: 3. The CDR3 DNA reads TGCGCCAGCAGCTTCGGACAGGGGGCTGCCTACAATGAGCAGTTCTTC. Its translation: CASSFGQGAAYNEQFF. The whole variable domain, remainder taken from reference TRBV5-1 and TRBJ2-1, is KAGVTQTPRYLIKTRGQQVTLSCSPISGHRSVSWYQQTPGQGLQFLFEYFSETQRNKGNFPGRFSGRQFSNSRSEMNVSTLELGDSALYLCASSFGQGAAYNEQFFGPGTRLTVL.

V gene TRBV29-1 combines with J gene TRBJ2-1, with D possibly being TRBD2 (5 bases). From germline, CDR1 is SQVTM and CDR2 ANQGSEA. Trimming shortened V by 7 bases and J by 6 bases, and 16 bases separated the two germline ends. The CDR3 runs 13 residues. The DNA for the CDR3 is TGCAGCGAAATACGAGGGTTACGCAATGAGCAGTTCTTC. This codes for CSEIRGLRNEQFF.

CDR3: CASSLQGPRGTEEQYF. In nucleotides, the CDR3 is TGCGCCAGCAGCTTGCAGGGCCCACGGGGGACGGAGGAGCAGTACTTC. The chain uses TRBV5-1 and TRBJ2-7; tentative D call: TRBD2 (6 bases). Trimming left V 1 base short and J 7 bases short, with 21 bases between. Per the germline V gene, CDR1 is SGHRS and CDR2 is YFSETQ. The CDR3 has 16 amino acids.

This clone was observed a single time. V is TRBV5-4 and J is TRBJ1-1; D uncertain. V was clipped by 0 bases and J by 0 bases, with 9 bases between them. The length of the CDR3 is 15 residues. CDR1 is SGHNT, CDR2 YYREEE, per germline (reference sequence). CDR3 nucleotides: TGTGCCAGCAGCTTGGTGGCGGGGATGAACACTGAAGCTTTCTTT. Its protein is CASSLVAGMNTEAFF.

The V and J genes are TRBV9 and TRBJ1-1; 9 nucleotides line up with TRBD1. This CDR3 region has 16 residues. V gave up 0 bases and J gave up 5 bases; unmatched junction bases: 8. Germline values: CDR1 SGDLS, CDR2 YYNGEE. CDR3 in amino acids: CASSVDFRTGDTEAFF. CDR3 sequence (DNA): TGTGCCAGCAGCGTAGACTTTAGGACAGGGGATACTGAAGCTTTCTTT.

The rearrangement uses TRBV6-4 and TRBJ2-6, with 7 nucleotides matching TRBD2. The ends lost 3 bases at V and 2 bases at J; junction bases unmatched: 1. The germline CDR1 and CDR2 sequences are MRHNA and SNTAGT. This CDR3 has 15 amino acids. CDR3 sequence reads: CASSEGGAGANVLTF. The CDR3 DNA reads as TGTGCCAGCAGTGAGGGGGGGGCTGGGGCCAACGTCCTGACTTTC.

This clone was counted a few times. V gene TRBV9 combines with J gene TRBJ2-7, with 11 bases that match TRBD2. After removal of 0 bases from V and 4 bases from J, the junction contained 9 bases not matched to a gene. CDR3 size: 17 residues. Per the germline V gene, CDR1 is SGDLS and CDR2 is YYNGEE. The CDR3 bases are TGTGCCAGCAGCGTAGGACTTGGGACTAGCGGAACATACGAGCAGTACTTC. Translated, it gives CASSVGLGTSGTYEQYF.

V is TRBV6-1 and J is TRBJ2-5; 10 bases fit TRBD2. The CDR3 length is 14 residues. The germline V gene has CDR1 MNHNS and CDR2 SASEGT. V shed 10 bases and J 5 bases; nucleotides not matched to a gene: 10. For the CDR3, the DNA is TGTGCCACCCTGAATCTAGCGGGAGTCGAGACCCAGTACTTC. Translation: CATLNLAGVETQYF.

V gene TRBV19 combines with J gene TRBJ2-3; 8 nucleotides line up with TRBD1. J was trimmed by 1 base and V by 7 bases; bases with no gene match: 4. From germline, CDR1 is LNHDA and CDR2 SQIVND (reference sequence). The CDR3 is 14 amino acids. CDR3 in DNA: TGTGCCAGTAATCGGGGACAGGGCACAGATACGCAGTATTTT. It encodes CASNRGQGTDTQYF.

This clone was recorded once. The rearrangement uses TRBV5-4 and TRBJ2-3; D might be TRBD2 (5 bases). The germline V gene has CDR1 SGHNT and CDR2 YYREEE (reference sequence). The CDR3 sequence is 14 residues long. Trimming pared 0 bases from V and 4 bases from J, leaving 9 bases between. In DNA, the CDR3 is TGTGCCAGCAGCTTGGCCACTAGTGCAGATACGCAGTATTTT. It encodes CASSLATSADTQYF.

This clone came up a few times. The V call is TRBV6-5, the J call TRBJ1-1, with 7 bases fitting TRBD1. Germline CDR1 MNHEY, CDR2 SVGAGI. The CDR3 length is 14 residues. Trimming at V came to 6 bases and at J to 5 bases, leaving 9 bases not matched to a gene. For the CDR3, the DNA is TGTGCCAGCAGGGTCGACAGGGTGAGGACTGAAGCTTTCTTT. Protein: CASRVDRVRTEAFF.

The rearrangement joins TRBV4-1 to TRBJ2-3; 11 positions agree with TRBD2. Germline values: CDR1 MGHRA, CDR2 YSYEKL. The junction had 15 bases not matched to a gene; V was cut back by 4 bases and J by 0 bases. CDR3 length: 20 amino acids. For the CDR3, the DNA is TGCGCCAGCAGCCCATTTCCCAGGGTTAGCGGGGGGGAAAGCACAGATACGCAGTATTTT. It yields the protein CASSPFPRVSGGESTDTQYF.

The chain couples TRBV6-4 to TRBJ2-1; 10 bases match TRBD1. Germline V gives CDR1 MRHNA, CDR2 SNTAGT. The CDR3 contains 14 residues. Trimming took 4 bases from V and 4 from J; bases not matched to a gene: 1. The CDR3 nucleotides read TGTGCCAGCAGTGGGACAGGGGGTTACAATGAGCAGTTCTTC. Protein product: CASSGTGGYNEQFF.

The chain couples TRBV11-2 to TRBJ2-5; D is possibly TRBD1 (6 bases). Germline CDR1 reads SGHAT; CDR2 reads FQNNGV. This CDR3 spans 14 amino acids. With 2 bases removed from V and 5 bases from J, the gap between germline ends came to 12 bases. The DNA for the CDR3 is TGTGCCAGCAGCTTACAGGGGTGGGGGGAGACCCAGTACTTC. As protein: CASSLQGWGETQYF.

The rearrangement uses TRBV6-6 and TRBJ1-2; D possibly corresponds to TRBD1 (6 bases). This CDR3 is 13 amino acids long. The V end lost 2 bases, the J end lost 4 bases, and 8 bases lay between the germline ends. Germline CDR1 and CDR2: MNHNY and SVGAGI (reference sequence). DNA of the CDR3: TGTGCCAGCAGTTACGGGACACCCTATGGCTACACCTTC. Its translation: CASSYGTPYGYTF.

This chain links TRBV10-3 with TRBJ2-7, with D perhaps TRBD1 (5 bases). CDR3 size: 13 residues. The ends were cut back, 8 bases at V and 5 bases at J, with 16 bases in the middle. Germline CDR1 and CDR2: ENHRY and SYGVKD. CDR3: CAILGQGNDEQYF. CDR3 bases: TGTGCCATCTTGGGGCAGGGAAACGACGAGCAGTACTTC.

The chain couples TRBV6-4 to TRBJ2-1; 9 bases match TRBD1. The germline gives CDR1 MRHNA, CDR2 SNTAGT. This CDR3 has 16 amino acids. After removal of 6 bases from V and 8 bases from J, the junction contained 14 bases not matched to a gene. In DNA, the CDR3 is TGTGCCAGCAGCCGCACTCCGGGACAGGGCGGTGATGAGCAGTTCTTC. Protein: CASSRTPGQGGDEQFF.

The rearrangement uses TRBV7-9 and TRBJ1-2; D might be TRBD1 (5 bases). V was trimmed by 10 bases and J by 0 bases, leaving 15 bases between them. Germline CDR1 and CDR2: SEHNR and FQNEAQ (reference sequence). The CDR3 length is 14 residues. DNA of the CDR3: TGTGCCACTCCTCTCGGGGGAACTAACTATGGCTACACCTTC. This codes for CATPLGGTNYGYTF.